This record concerns one TCR beta chain sequence. This entry comes from a study of blood T cell repertoires in COVID-19. In the study overall: PBMCs, B-cell-depleted T cells, or T cells were the source of the cDNA or gDNA that made up the material.

V lost 5 bases, J lost 5 bases, and 28 bases lay in between. The CDR3 contains 18 residues. Germline V gives CDR1 SGHAT, CDR2 FQNNGV. Produced via immunoSEQ multiplex PCR; TCRdb's table is partial and in-frame only. The sample holds roughly 280,000 clones, roughly nine tenths seen once. The chain couples TRBV11-2 to TRBJ2-7; D is possibly TRBD2 (6 bases). This clonotype originated in a man in his forties with active or convalescent COVID-19. The sample comprised peripheral blood. The CDR3 region has the DNA TGTGCCAGCAGCCCTCTTAAACCCGACCGACTAGTTGAAGACGAGCAGTACTTC. Encoded protein: CASSPLKPDRLVEDEQYF.